The 11 T cell receptor beta chains listed next were all sequenced from one sample in a study of blood T cell repertoires in COVID-19. The protocol was immunoSEQ multiplex PCR, while the TCRdb copy is restricted to in-frame clones and leaves out a portion. The repertoire consists of 350,000 to 450,000 clones, with around 87% occurring once and the leading ten covering about 2.5%. Sample: peripheral blood. All receptors derive from an older woman with COVID-19, enrolled during active disease.

The V gene is TRBV6-5, the J gene TRBJ2-5; a weak D match, TRBD2 (6 bases). V lost 2 bases, J lost 5 bases, and 9 bases lay in between. The CDR3 has 13 amino acids. CDR1 and CDR2 (germline): MNHEY, SVGAGI. The CDR3, as DNA: TGTGCCAGCAGTTACGGGGGGTCGGAGACCCAGTACTTC. Amino acid sequence: CASSYGGSETQYF.

The rearrangement links TRBV19 to TRBJ2-7, with D perhaps matching TRBD2 (6 bases). Per germline, CDR1 LNHDA and CDR2 SQIVND (reference sequence). Deletions cut 5 bases from V and 4 bases from J, with 12 bases between. The CDR3 sequence is 13 residues long. CDR3 in DNA: TGTGCCAGTAGTTCCTCCCGGGGGTACGAGCAGTACTTC. Translation gives CASSSSRGYEQYF.

This rearrangement joins TRBV3-1 (or the pseudogene TRBV3-2) to TRBJ1-1; D is unclear. Germline CDR1 and CDR2: LGHDT and YNNKEL (reference sequence). The CDR3 loop spans 13 amino acids. V was trimmed by 1 base and J by 7 bases, leaving 10 bases between them. CDR3 region: CASSQAGNLEAFF. CDR3 bases: TGTGCCAGCAGCCAAGCGGGTAATCTTGAAGCTTTCTTT.

This clone has a single count. This chain uses TRBV7-9 with TRBJ2-5; D is perhaps TRBD2 (6 bases). From germline, CDR1 is SEHNR and CDR2 FQNEAQ (reference sequence). Trimming stripped 7 bases from V and 7 bases from J, with 13 bases between. This CDR3 is 12 amino acids long. CDR3 nucleotide sequence: TGTGCCAGCACCTCTATCGGGGGGACCCAGTACTTC. Protein sequence: CASTSIGGTQYF.

The chain employs TRBV19 and TRBJ1-6; 9 bases match TRBD1. V dropped 5 bases and J dropped 10; count of bases not matched to a gene: 3. The CDR3 is 13 amino acids. The germline V gene has CDR1 LNHDA and CDR2 SQIVND (reference sequence). The DNA for the CDR3 is TGTGCCAGTAGTCGGACAGGGGAATCACCCCTCCACTTT. Amino acid sequence: CASSRTGESPLHF.

Only one count was recorded for this clone. This chain uses TRBV10-1 with TRBJ2-7, with 12 bases matching TRBD1. There are 16 residues in the CDR3. V trimming: 3 bases; J trimming: 0 bases; junction bases outside the gene matches: 3. Looked up from germline, CDR1 is WNHNN and CDR2 is SYGVQD (reference sequence). This CDR3 is CASSDAGQGASYEQYF. The CDR3 nucleotides read TGCGCCAGCAGTGATGCGGGACAGGGGGCCTCCTACGAGCAGTACTTC.

The chain joins TRBV24-1 to TRBJ2-2; maybe TRBD1 (6 bases). The germline V and J ends were trimmed by 3 bases and 7 bases, with 11 bases remaining between them. This CDR3 has 14 amino acids. Germline V gene lookup returns CDR1 KGHDR and CDR2 SFDVKD. Here the CDR3 DNA reads TGTGCCACCAGTGATAACAGGGCGGGCGGGGAGCTGTTTTTT. Translated, it gives CATSDNRAGGELFF.

The CDR3 sequence: CASTGNRGPEAFF. In DNA, the CDR3 is TGTGCCAGTACCGGGAACAGGGGACCCGAAGCTTTCTTT. This sequence joins TRBV19 and TRBJ1-1, with 7 bases fitting TRBD1. The length of the CDR3 is 13 residues. Unmatched junction bases numbered 10, after V lost 7 bases and J lost 8 bases. In germline, CDR1 is LNHDA, CDR2 SQIVND (reference sequence).

The table lists this clone with a few counts. The V gene is TRBV27, the J gene TRBJ1-2; possible D gene TRBD1, 5 bases. V gave up 6 bases and J gave up 4 bases, with 12 bases separating them. Germline V lookup: CDR1 MNHEY, CDR2 SMNVEV (reference sequence). The CDR3 loop spans 13 amino acids. This CDR3 reads CASSLGGTYGYTF. The CDR3 bases are TGTGCCAGCAGCCTTGGGGGGACCTATGGCTACACCTTC.

V usage is TRBV29-1 and J usage is TRBJ1-3, with TRBD1 matching 8 bases. Germline assignment: CDR1 SQVTM and CDR2 ANQGSEA. CDR3 length equals 16 residues. The J segment lost 2 bases and the V segment lost 4 bases, leaving 10 bases of the junction unmatched. For the CDR3, the DNA is TGCAGCGTTGGAAACAGGGGGTGGCATACTGGAAACACCATATATTTT. Protein: CSVGNRGWHTGNTIYF.

The chain has TRBV28 and TRBJ1-2; D may be TRBD1 (6 bases). The CDR3 is made up of 13 amino acids. Trimming removed 7 bases from V and 6 bases from J, with 15 bases in between. Germline lookup yields CDR1 MDHEN and CDR2 SYDVKM. As DNA, the CDR3 is TGTGCCAGCACCCCTGGGGGGGCGGATGGCTACACCTTC. Amino acids: CASTPGGADGYTF.